This T cell receptor beta chain was identified in a study of regulatory T cells in long-lasting Graves disease. Germline V lookup: CDR1 SGHRS, CDR2 YFSETQ. The length of the CDR3 is 15 residues. V gave up 0 bases and J gave up 7 bases, with 17 bases separating them. Described time point: newly diagnosed GD, antithyroid drugs for less than 3 months. Extracted RNA from PBMCs served as the source of the TCR library. This clonotype was seen repeatedly, ten times or more. HTBI primers from iRepertoire and Arm-PCR of CDR3 regions yielded the TCR beta libraries. A single record per CDR3 protein comes from TCRdb applying MiXCR to the multiplex PCR reads. The sample has some 350,000 distinct CDR3 sequences; around 15% are singletons. This sample was also put to use in a study of T cells in Graves' hyperthyroidism and ophthalmopathy. This second report adds: TCR CDR3 underwent first-round RT-PCR with the HTBI primer set.

The sequence derives from a woman between 18 and 30 years old with Graves disease. This specimen consisted of peripheral blood mononuclear cells (PBMCs), obtained at new diagnosis, from a patient treated with antithyroid drugs. The chain combines TRBV5-1 with TRBJ2-7; perhaps D is TRBD1 or TRBD2 (5 bases each). Here the CDR3 reads CASSLDPGPSLEQYF. The CDR3 nucleotides are TGCGCCAGCAGCTTGGATCCGGGACCGAGTTTGGAGCAGTACTTC.